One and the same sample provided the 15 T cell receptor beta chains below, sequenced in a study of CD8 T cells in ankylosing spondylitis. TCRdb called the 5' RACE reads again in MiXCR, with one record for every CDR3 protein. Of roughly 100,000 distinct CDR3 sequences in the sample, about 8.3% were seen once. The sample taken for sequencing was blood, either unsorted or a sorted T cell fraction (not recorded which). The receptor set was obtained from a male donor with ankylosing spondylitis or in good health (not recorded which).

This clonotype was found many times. CDR3 sequence: CASSPPGGHETQYF. CDR3 nucleotides: TGCGCCAGCAGCCCCCCGGGGGGGCACGAGACCCAGTACTTC. The V call is TRBV5-1, the J call TRBJ2-5; 8 nucleotides agree with TRBD2. CDR3 length equals 14 residues. The J segment lost 5 bases and the V segment lost 4 bases, leaving 7 bases of the junction unmatched. Per germline, CDR1 SGHRS and CDR2 YFSETQ.

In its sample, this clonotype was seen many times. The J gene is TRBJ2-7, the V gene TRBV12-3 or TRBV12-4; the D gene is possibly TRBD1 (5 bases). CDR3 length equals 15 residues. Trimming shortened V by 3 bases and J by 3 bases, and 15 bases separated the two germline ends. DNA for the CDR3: TGTGCCAGCAGTTTTAGTGGACATGCGATCTACGAGCAGTACTTC. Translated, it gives CASSFSGHAIYEQYF.

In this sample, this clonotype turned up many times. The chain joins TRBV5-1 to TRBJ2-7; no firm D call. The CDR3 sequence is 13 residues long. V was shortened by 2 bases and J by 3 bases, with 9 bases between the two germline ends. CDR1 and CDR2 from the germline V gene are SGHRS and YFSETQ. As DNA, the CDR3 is TGCGCCAGCAGCTTTATACCCTTCTACGAGCAGTACTTC. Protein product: CASSFIPFYEQYF.

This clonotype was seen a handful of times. The CDR3 coding sequence is TGTGCCAGCAGCGTAGGGACAGGGCCAGAGACCCAGTACTTC. Protein: CASSVGTGPETQYF. V usage is TRBV9 and J usage is TRBJ2-5; 8 nucleotides agree with TRBD1. V gave up 0 bases and J gave up 4 bases; unmatched junction bases: 2. Germline CDR1 SGDLS, CDR2 YYNGEE. The CDR3 loop spans 14 amino acids.

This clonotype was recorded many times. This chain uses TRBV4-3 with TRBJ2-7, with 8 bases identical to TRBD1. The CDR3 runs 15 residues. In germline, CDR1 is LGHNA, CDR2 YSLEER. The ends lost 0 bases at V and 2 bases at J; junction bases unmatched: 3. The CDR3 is CASSQEEGQAYEQYF. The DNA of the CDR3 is TGCGCCAGCAGCCAAGAAGAGGGACAGGCCTACGAGCAGTACTTC.

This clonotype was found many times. In DNA, the CDR3 is TGCGCCAGCAGCCTCTTGATTACCCAGGGTGAGCAGTTCTTC. This sequence encodes CASSLLITQGEQFF. The chain combines TRBV5-1 with TRBJ2-1; a weak D match, TRBD1 (5 bases). Trimming took off 4 bases at V and 9 bases at J, with 17 bases between the two ends. Germline V gene sequence: CDR1 SGHRS, CDR2 YFSETQ. CDR3 length equals 14 residues.

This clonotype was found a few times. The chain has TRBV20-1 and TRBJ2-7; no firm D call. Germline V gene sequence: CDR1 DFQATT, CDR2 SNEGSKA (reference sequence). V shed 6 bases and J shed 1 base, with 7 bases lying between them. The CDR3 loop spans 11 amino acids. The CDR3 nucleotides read TGCAGTGCGGACGGGTCCTACGAGCAGTACTTC. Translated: CSADGSYEQYF.

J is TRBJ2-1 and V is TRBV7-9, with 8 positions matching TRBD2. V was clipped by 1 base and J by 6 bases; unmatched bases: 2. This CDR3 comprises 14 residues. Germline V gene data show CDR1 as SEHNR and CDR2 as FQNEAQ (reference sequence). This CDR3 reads CASSLVREANEQFF. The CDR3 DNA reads TGTGCCAGCAGCTTAGTGCGGGAGGCCAATGAGCAGTTCTTC. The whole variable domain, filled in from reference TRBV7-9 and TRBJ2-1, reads DTGVSQNPRHKITKRGQNVTFRCDPISEHNRLYWYRQTLGQGPEFLTYFQNEAQLEKSRLLSDRFSAERPKGSFSTLEIQRTEQGDSAMYLCASSLVREANEQFFGPGTRLTVL.

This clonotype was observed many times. For the CDR3, the DNA is TGTGCCAGCAGTACGACTAGTAGGGTCGGGGAGCTGTTTTTT. Translated: CASSTTSRVGELFF. The chain employs TRBV12-3 or TRBV12-4 and TRBJ2-2; D possibly corresponds to TRBD2 (6 bases). V dropped 5 bases and J dropped 7 bases, with 14 bases sitting between them. The CDR3 spans 14 residues.

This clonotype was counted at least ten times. The DNA of the CDR3 is TGCAGTGCAACCGGGGCTAAGGGTGGGGATACGCAGTATTTT. Its translation: CSATGAKGGDTQYF. The V gene is TRBV20-1, the J gene TRBJ2-3; D is possibly TRBD1 or TRBD2 (5 bases each). The germline CDR1 and CDR2 sequences are DFQATT and SNEGSKA (reference sequence). The CDR3 is made up of 14 amino acids. V lost 6 bases and J lost 6, with 19 bases in between.

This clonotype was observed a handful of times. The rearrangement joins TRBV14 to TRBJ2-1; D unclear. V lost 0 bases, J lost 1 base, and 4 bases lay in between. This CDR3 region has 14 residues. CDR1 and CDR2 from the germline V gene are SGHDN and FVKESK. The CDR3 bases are TGTGCCAGCAGCCAAGAGATATCCTACAATGAGCAGTTCTTC. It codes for CASSQEISYNEQFF.

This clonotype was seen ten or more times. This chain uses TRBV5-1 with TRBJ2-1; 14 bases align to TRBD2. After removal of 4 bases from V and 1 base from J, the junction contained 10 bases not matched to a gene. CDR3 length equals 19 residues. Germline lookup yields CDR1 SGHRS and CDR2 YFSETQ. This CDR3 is CASSIPGTSGRGSYNEQFF. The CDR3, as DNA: TGCGCCAGCAGCATCCCCGGGACTAGCGGGAGAGGGTCCTACAATGAGCAGTTCTTC.

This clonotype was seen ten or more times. The CDR3 nucleotides read TGTGCCAGCAGGCTTCTAGCGGGATCAGATACGCAGTATTTT. Translated: CASRLLAGSDTQYF. The rearrangement joins TRBV12-3 or TRBV12-4 to TRBJ2-3; 9 nucleotides align to TRBD2. J lost 4 bases, V lost 6 bases, and 5 bases had no gene match. The CDR3 totals 14 residues.

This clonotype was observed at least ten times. In DNA form, the CDR3 reads TGTGCCAGCTCACAGGGAGGGCCATCCTACGAGCAGTACTTC. It specifies CASSQGGPSYEQYF. This chain links TRBV18 with TRBJ2-7, with 7 positions matching TRBD2. CDR1 is KGHSH, CDR2 LQKENI, per germline. This CDR3 has 14 amino acids. V lost 4 bases, J lost 1 base, and 4 bases stayed unmatched.

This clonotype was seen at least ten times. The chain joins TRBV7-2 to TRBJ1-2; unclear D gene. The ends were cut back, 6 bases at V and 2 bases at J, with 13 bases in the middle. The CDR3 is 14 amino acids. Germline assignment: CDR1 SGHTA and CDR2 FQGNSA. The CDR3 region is CASRFIRRNYGYTF. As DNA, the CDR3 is TGTGCCAGCAGGTTTATCAGGCGAAACTATGGCTACACCTTC.